A single sample gave rise to the 9 T cell receptor beta chains below, sequenced in a study of shared clonotypes between healthy human individuals. This table comes from immunoSEQ multiplex PCR, and its TCRdb copy is limited to in-frame clones, with some not included. Of about 2.2 million clones listed, around 93% are singletons. Naive CD8 cells lacked CD45RO, underwent positive selection for CCR7 and left out terminally differentiated effector memory CD45RA+ cells. The specimen was naive CD8+ T cells from PBMCs. The origin of the receptors is a young man in good health. Some clones in this sample may be carry-over from other donors' samples.

The chain uses TRBV5-6 and TRBJ2-3, with D possibly being TRBD1 or TRBD2 (5 bases each). This CDR3 spans 13 amino acids. The ends were cut back, 4 bases at V and 3 bases at J, with 9 bases in the middle. The germline CDR1 and CDR2 sequences are SGHDT and YYEEEE. The CDR3 loop is CASSAEGTDTQYF. The DNA of the CDR3 is TGTGCCAGCAGCGCTGAGGGGACAGATACGCAGTATTTT. Using reference TRBV5-6 and TRBJ2-3 for the parts outside the CDR3, the full variable domain is DAGVTQSPTHLIKTRGQQVTLRCSPKSGHDTVSWYQQALGQGPQFIFQYYEEEERQRGNFPDRFSGHQFPNYSSELNVNALLLGDSALYLCASSAEGTDTQYFGPGTRLTVL.

The chain joins TRBV4-1 to TRBJ1-2; D call uncertain. The CDR3 extends over 17 amino acids. With 0 bases removed from V and 1 base from J, the gap between germline ends came to 15 bases. Germline lookup yields CDR1 MGHRA and CDR2 YSYEKL. The CDR3 DNA is TGCGCCAGCAGCCAAGAAAGGACCGACTCTCTTAACTATGGCTACACCTTC. Translating gives CASSQERTDSLNYGYTF.

V and J are TRBV25-1 and TRBJ1-2; 9 nucleotides line up with TRBD1. CDR3 length equals 17 residues. The V gene's germline CDR1 is MGHDK and CDR2 SYGVNS. After removal of 1 base from V and 7 bases from J, the junction contained 13 bases not matched to a gene. CDR3 residues: CASSESLIGTGQRGYTF. Written as DNA, the CDR3 is TGTGCCAGCAGTGAATCCCTTATAGGGACAGGGCAGCGTGGCTACACCTTC.

The J gene is TRBJ2-5, the V gene TRBV11-2, with TRBD2 matching over 7 bases. The germline CDR1 and CDR2 sequences are SGHAT and FQNNGV. The length of the CDR3 is 15 residues. The V gene end was trimmed by 3 bases and the J gene end by 4 bases; junction bases not matched to a gene: 8. The CDR3 bases are TGTGCCAGCAGCTTTGCGAGCGGGGTGGGAGAGACCCAGTACTTC. It yields the protein CASSFASGVGETQYF. The entire variable domain, with the rest obtained from reference TRBV11-2 and TRBJ2-5, is as follows: EAGVAQSPRYKIIEKRQSVAFWCNPISGHATLYWYQQILGQGPKLLIQFQNNGVVDDSQLPKDRFSAERLKGVDSTLKIQPAKLEDSAVYLCASSFASGVGETQYFGPGTRLLVL.

As concerns this clone: Other nucleotide sequences from this sample produce the same CDR3. This chain joins TRBV28 and TRBJ2-2; no clear D. The CDR3 runs to 13 residues. Germline V CDR1 and CDR2: MDHEN, SYDVKM. V was cut by 3 bases and J by 1 base, with 3 bases left in between. The DNA for the CDR3 is TGTGCCAGCAGTTTCAGGAACACCGGGGAGCTGTTTTTT. Residues: CASSFRNTGELFF.

This rearrangement joins TRBV7-9 to TRBJ2-3; D is uncertain. Trimming shortened V by 1 base and J by 2 bases, and 10 bases separated the two germline ends. This CDR3 is built from 15 residues. Germline loops: CDR1 SEHNR, CDR2 FQNEAQ (reference sequence). The CDR3 region has the DNA TGTGCCAGCAGCTTAGGGGGTTCGTACACAGATACGCAGTATTTT. This sequence encodes CASSLGGSYTDTQYF.

The V call is TRBV30, the J call TRBJ2-7; a weak D match, TRBD2 (5 bases). The V end was cut by 4 bases, the J end by 3 bases, with 10 bases between. Germline CDR1 reads GTSNPN; CDR2 reads SVGIG (reference sequence). The CDR3 has 12 amino acids. In DNA form, the CDR3 reads TGTGCCTGGAACTCAGGAGGCTACGAGCAGTACTTC. Its translation is CAWNSGGYEQYF.

The chain is built from TRBV4-1 and TRBJ1-1, with TRBD1 identical over 8 bases. Germline-derived CDR1 and CDR2 are MGHRA and YSYEKL. V lost 4 bases, J lost 1 base, and 14 bases stayed unmatched. The CDR3 totals 18 residues. The CDR3 DNA reads as TGCGCCAGCAGCCTCAGGATTCCAGGACAGGGCAGGAACACTGAAGCTTTCTTT. It specifies CASSLRIPGQGRNTEAFF.

The chain employs TRBV25-1 and TRBJ2-7, with 12 nucleotides matching TRBD1. The V and J ends lost 6 bases and 6 bases, in that order; junction bases with no gene match: 3. Germline loops: CDR1 MGHDK, CDR2 SYGVNS. The CDR3 contains 13 residues. For the CDR3, the DNA is TGTGCCAGCAGGGGACAGGGGGCTCTCGAGCAGTACTTC. Translation gives CASRGQGALEQYF.